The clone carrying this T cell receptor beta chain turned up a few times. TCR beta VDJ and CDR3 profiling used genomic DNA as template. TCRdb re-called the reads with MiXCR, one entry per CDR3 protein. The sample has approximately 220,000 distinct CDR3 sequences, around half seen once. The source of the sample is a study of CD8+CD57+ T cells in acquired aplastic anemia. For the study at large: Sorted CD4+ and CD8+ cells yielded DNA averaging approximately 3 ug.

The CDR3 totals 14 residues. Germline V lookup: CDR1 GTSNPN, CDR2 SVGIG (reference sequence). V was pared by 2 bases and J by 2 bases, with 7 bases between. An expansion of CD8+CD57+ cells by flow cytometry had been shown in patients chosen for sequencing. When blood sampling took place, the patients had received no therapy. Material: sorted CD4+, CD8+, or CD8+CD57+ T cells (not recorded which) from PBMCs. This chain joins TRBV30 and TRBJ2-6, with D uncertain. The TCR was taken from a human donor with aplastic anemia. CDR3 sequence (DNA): TGTGCCTGGAGTCGCGGCGCTGGGGCCAACGTCCTGACTTTC. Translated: CAWSRGAGANVLTF.